The clone carrying this T cell receptor beta chain was found a few times. The antigen is undetermined. With 4 bases clipped from V and 4 bases from J, the junction kept 4 bases outside the gene matches. Germline V gives CDR1 MNHEY, CDR2 SVGEGT. There are 14 residues in the CDR3. The data belong to a study of T cells after yellow fever vaccination. As TCR cDNA was made by 5'RACE template switching, a universal primer site and UMIs were added. A single record per CDR3 protein comes from TCRdb applying MiXCR to the 5' RACE reads. The sample yields about 630,000 distinct CDR3 sequences, about 12% seen once. Whole-study results and caveats: Compared with primary, the secondary response was weaker and peaked at day 5, not 15. A limited proportion of clonotypes was detected within both the CD4 and CD8 compartments.

This sequence joins TRBV6-2 or TRBV6-3 and TRBJ2-3; 8 bases agree with TRBD2. This clonotype originated in a man aged 25-45 years who received the YFV17D yellow fever vaccine. Sequences were derived from PBMCs, sampled on the day of the yellow fever booster vaccination. The CDR3 nucleotides read TGTGCCAGCAGTTTGGGAGCGGGGGCAGATACGCAGTATTTT. This translates into CASSLGAGADTQYF.